The rows below give T cell receptor beta chains drawn from one sample of a study of post-analysis software for immune sequencing data. TCRdb recomputed calls from the PCR reads with MiXCR, one row per CDR3 protein. Of some 800,000 distinct CDR3 sequences listed, around 46% are singletons. The sample was blood. Receptor source: a girl aged 5-17 years with multiple sclerosis. Both conserved end residues are part of each CDR3. D genes are given only for firm matches. The size entry is marked missing in some rows and otherwise reads once, few, many or a size class.

V	D	size	J	length	DNA	CDR3
TRBV6-1	.	.	TRBJ2-7	11	TGTGCCAGCAATAAGGACTTCGAGCAGTACTTC	CASNKDFEQYF
TRBV6-5	.	.	TRBJ2-5	13	TGTGCCAGCAGTTACAGGGCGGTAGAGACCCAGTACTTC	CASSYRAVETQYF
TRBV6-6	.	.	TRBJ1-5	13	TGTGCCAGCACATGGGATAGCAATCAGCCCCAGCATTTT	CASTWDSNQPQHF
TRBV7-2	TRBD1	.	TRBJ2-7	16	TGTGCCAGCAGCTTAAGGACAGGTCTCGACTCCTACGAGCAGTACTTC	CASSLRTGLDSYEQYF
TRBV29-1	.	.	TRBJ2-5	15	TGCAGCGTTGAAGATCTAGGACCCCTCCGGGAGACCCAGTACTTC	CSVEDLGPLRETQYF
TRBV6-5	.	.	TRBJ1-5	13	TGTGCCAGCAGTCCACAAGGTTGGTGGCCCCAGCATTTT	CASSPQGWWPQHF
TRBV5-1	TRBD2	once	TRBJ2-5	14	TGCGCCAGTGCTCCGACTAGCGGGGTCGAGACCCAGTACTTC	CASAPTSGVETQYF
TRBV27	.	.	TRBJ1-6	17	TGTGCCAGCAGTTTTGCTGGGGCCCAGGGAGTGTCTTCACCCCTCCACTTT	CASSFAGAQGVSSPLHF
TRBV28	.	few	TRBJ2-7	19	TGTGCCAGCAGTTCCTCCCTAAAGAAGGGGTGGGGTTCATCCTACGAGCAGTACTTC	CASSSSLKKGWGSSYEQYF
TRBV4-1	.	few	TRBJ2-5	14	TGCGCCAGCAGCCAAGATTTGGCCCGAGAGACCCAGTACTTC	CASSQDLARETQYF
TRBV29-1	.	few	TRBJ2-7	13	TGCAGCGTTGAAACGGCAGGGTCTTACGAGCAGTACTTC	CSVETAGSYEQYF
TRBV4-3	.	few	TRBJ1-1	13	TGCGCCAGCAGCCAAGGGCGAGAGGGAGGAGCTTTCTTT	CASSQGREGGAFF
TRBV6-5	.	.	TRBJ1-1	15	TGTGCCAGCAGTTACTCCACAGGGATGGACACTGAAGCTTTCTTT	CASSYSTGMDTEAFF
TRBV20-1	.	.	TRBJ2-5	13	TGCAGTGCTAGAGAGAGAGGATTAGAGACCCAGTACTTC	CSARERGLETQYF
TRBV4-2	.	few	TRBJ2-7	15	TGTGCCAGCAGCCAAGAAACTAGCAGCTCCTACGAGCAGTACTTC	CASSQETSSSYEQYF
TRBV7-9	.	.	TRBJ2-7	15	TGTGCCAGCAGCCCATACGCTGGGACGATTTACGAGCAGTACTTC	CASSPYAGTIYEQYF
TRBV9	.	.	TRBJ1-4	14	TGTGCCAGCAGCGTAGGCGTACCCGAGGCAAAACTGTTTTTT	CASSVGVPEAKLFF
TRBV6-2/TRBV6-3	.	.	TRBJ2-1	17	TGTGCCAGCAGTTACGGGGGACCGTATCGGTACAGGGATGAGCAGTTCTTC	CASSYGGPYRYRDEQFF
TRBV20-1	.	few	TRBJ2-3	15	TGCAGTGCTAGAGACGTTGGGACCACCACAGATACGCAGTATTTT	CSARDVGTTTDTQYF
TRBV5-1	.	many	TRBJ2-7	15	TGCGCCAGCAGCGGGTCGACGCCCCCCGGGCTCGAGCAGTACTTC	CASSGSTPPGLEQYF
TRBV2	.	few	TRBJ2-7	12	TGTGCCAGCAGATTTGACTCCTACGAGCAGTACTTC	CASRFDSYEQYF
TRBV29-1	.	once	TRBJ1-1	13	TGCAGCGCCAGTATCGTTGCGAACACTGAAGCTTTCTTT	CSASIVANTEAFF
TRBV19	.	.	TRBJ1-2	14	TGTGCCAGTAGAATGGGGGGGCAGGACTATGGCTACACCTTC	CASRMGGQDYGYTF
TRBV29-1	.	once	TRBJ1-5	13	TGCAGCGTTGCGGGGGAAGGAAATCAGCCCCAGCATTTT	CSVAGEGNQPQHF
TRBV29-1	TRBD2	few	TRBJ2-7	13	TGCAGTGCTAGAGGGACTAGCAACTACGAGCAGTACTTC	CSARGTSNYEQYF
TRBV15	.	few	TRBJ2-5	15	TGTGCCACCAGCACGATCCGGGGTCACCAAGAGACCCAGTACTTC	CATSTIRGHQETQYF
TRBV5-6	.	few	TRBJ2-3	16	TGTGCCAGCAGCTTGGCCGACGTCACTAGCACAGATACGCAGTATTTT	CASSLADVTSTDTQYF
TRBV28	TRBD1	.	TRBJ2-3	15	TGTGCCAGCAGTCCCAACCCAGGGGGCTCAGATACGCAGTATTTT	CASSPNPGGSDTQYF
TRBV6-5	TRBD2	few	TRBJ2-5	16	TGTGCCAGCAATCCCAGGGTAGCGGGGTCCGGTGAGACCCAGTACTTC	CASNPRVAGSGETQYF
TRBV29-1	.	.	TRBJ2-7	15	TGCAGCGTTGAACGTCAGGGCGCCAGCTCCTACGAGCAGTACTTC	CSVERQGASSYEQYF
TRBV7-9	.	.	TRBJ2-1	16	TGTGCCAGCAGCTTAGTCCATCTCCTAGCCTACAATGAGCAGTTCTTC	CASSLVHLLAYNEQFF